This section outlines one T cell receptor (beta chain) sequence together with its context. Its antigen is not known. The data stem from a study of monozygotic twins with inflammatory bowel disease. The germline V gene encodes CDR1 LNHNV and CDR2 YYDKDF (reference sequence). CDR3 length equals 15 residues. Broader study findings: Varied immunosuppressive treatments among patients may have increased repertoire variability.

TCRdb re-called the 5' RACE reads and gives one entry per CDR3 protein, without DNA. This sample's table has approximately 330,000 distinct CDR3 sequences. Every donor provided one blood sample measuring about 2.3 ml. Sequenced input: blood. The sequence derives from a human donor with ulcerative colitis or Crohn's disease, or a healthy co-twin of an affected twin (not recorded which). The chain has TRBV15 and TRBJ2-1; the D gene TCRdb calls, TRBD1, cannot be checked with no DNA. The CDR3 is CATSRETGSLREQFF.